This entry describes one T cell receptor (beta chain). The entry originates in a study of T cell responses to AZD1222 COVID-19 vaccine. Using immunoSEQ multiplex PCR, the repertoire was profiled, and TCRdb retains in-frame clones only, with some absent. In the table there are roughly 150,000 clones, roughly 92% of which are singletons. Sequenced here: peripheral blood, sampled on day 0 of AZD1222 vaccination. The clonotype originates from an adult in good health.

CDR3 DNA sequence: TGTGCCAGCAGTCCACAGGGTTGGAATACGCAGTATTTT. It encodes CASSPQGWNTQYF. V gene TRBV6-2 or TRBV6-3 combines with J gene TRBJ2-3; possible D gene TRBD1, 6 bases. The germline V gene has CDR1 MNHEY and CDR2 SVGEGT. The CDR3 is 13 residues long. The V end was cut by 5 bases, the J end by 7 bases, with 13 bases between.